The 26 T cell receptor beta chains in this list originate from one sample, sequenced in a study of CD8+CD57+ T cells in acquired aplastic anemia. For CDR3 and TCR beta VDJ profiling, genomic DNA was the template used. TCRdb re-called the reads with MiXCR, one entry per CDR3 protein. The top ten hold approximately 2.9% of the sample, which has some 180,000 distinct CDR3 sequences, under 55% seen once. Material: sorted CD4+, CD8+, or CD8+CD57+ T cells (not recorded which) from PBMCs. These receptors were obtained from a human donor in good health.

This clonotype has a handful of counts. The rearrangement uses TRBV19 and TRBJ2-5; D unresolved. Germline CDR1 is LNHDA and CDR2 is SQIVND (reference sequence). Deletions cut 3 bases from V and 1 base from J, with 9 bases between. This CDR3 spans 14 amino acids. CDR3 protein: CASSIGKGQETQYF. CDR3 DNA: TGTGCCAGTAGTATCGGTAAAGGCCAAGAGACCCAGTACTTC.

The CDR3 nucleotides read TGTGCCATCAGCTCACAGGGTCCCTACACTGAAGCTTTCTTT. Its protein is CAISSQGPYTEAFF. This sequence joins TRBV10-3 and TRBJ1-1; the D gene is possibly TRBD1 (6 bases). The V end was cut by 6 bases, the J end by 3 bases, with 14 bases between. Germline CDR1 ENHRY, CDR2 SYGVKD. CDR3 length: 14 residues.

This clonotype has only a few counts. The V call is TRBV7-9, the J call TRBJ1-5; D not resolved. Trimming took off 9 bases at V and 1 base at J, with 7 bases between the two ends. CDR3 length: 12 amino acids. Germline lookup yields CDR1 SEHNR and CDR2 FQNEAQ (reference sequence). CDR3 coding DNA: TGTGCCAGTAGCACCAGCAATCAGCCCCAGCATTTT. This sequence encodes CASSTSNQPQHF.

The CDR3 spells CASSHLTRGRSDTQYF. The CDR3 nucleotides read TGTGCCAGCAGTCACCTCACACGGGGGAGATCAGATACGCAGTATTTT. The rearrangement links TRBV6-4 to TRBJ2-3; D is perhaps TRBD2 (6 bases). This CDR3 region has 16 residues. V was clipped by 5 bases and J by 4 bases, with 19 bases between them. Germline lookup yields CDR1 MRHNA and CDR2 SNTAGT.

This clonotype has at least ten counts. This sequence joins TRBV5-4 and TRBJ2-7; 9 nucleotides align to TRBD2. Germline V gives CDR1 SGHNT, CDR2 YYREEE (reference sequence). The CDR3 totals 15 residues. V lost 4 bases, J lost 7 bases, and 12 bases stayed unmatched. Here the CDR3 reads CASSRLADGEGEQYF. CDR3 sequence (DNA): TGTGCCAGCAGCCGACTAGCGGACGGAGAAGGGGAGCAGTACTTC.

The gene calls are TRBV19 and TRBJ2-1; tentatively, D is TRBD1 or TRBD2 (5 bases each). The germline V gene encodes CDR1 LNHDA and CDR2 SQIVND (reference sequence). Trimming removed 11 bases from V and 6 bases from J, with 20 bases in between. The CDR3 totals 14 residues. Here the CDR3 reads CAGTRTWGVNEQFF. DNA for the CDR3: TGTGCCGGTACCAGGACTTGGGGCGTCAATGAGCAGTTCTTC.

This clonotype has a count of ten or more. The rearrangement uses TRBV13 and TRBJ1-1, with D possibly being TRBD1 (6 bases). The germline V and J ends were trimmed by 6 bases and 1 base, with 9 bases remaining between them. Germline V gives CDR1 PRHDT, CDR2 FYEKMQ (reference sequence). The CDR3 extends over 13 amino acids. CDR3 in amino acids: CASRDSWNTEAFF. The CDR3 coding sequence is TGTGCCAGCAGGGACAGTTGGAACACTGAAGCTTTCTTT.

As for this clonotype: An end of the junction differs from the germline gene, which may be a read error. In DNA, the CDR3 is TGTGCCAGCAGTTTGAGGCCGGGGACAGGGGGAGCTGAAGCTTTCTTT. This codes for CASSLRPGTGGAEAFF. V and J are TRBV10-3 and TRBJ1-1; 11 positions match TRBD1. The length of the CDR3 is 16 residues. Looked up from germline, CDR1 is ENHRY and CDR2 is SYGVKD.

This clonotype was counted a single time. The chain has TRBV7-2 and TRBJ1-2; the D gene is possibly TRBD1 (5 bases). Germline lookup yields CDR1 SGHTA and CDR2 FQGNSA. The V end lost 3 bases, the J end lost 2 bases, and 13 bases lay between the germline ends. The CDR3 has 15 residues. CDR3 protein: CASSFGPGTNYGYTF. The CDR3 nucleotides read TGTGCCAGCAGCTTTGGGCCGGGGACCAACTATGGCTACACCTTC.

As concerns this clonotype: This likely comes from a read error, as the CDR3 has no conserved phenylalanine or tryptophan at its end. CDR3 nucleotides: TGTGCCTCCAGTGATCGCAGGAACTATGGCTACACCTCC. This sequence encodes CASSDRRNYGYTS. V and J are TRBV24-1 and TRBJ1-2; D uncertain. The germline gives CDR1 KGHDR, CDR2 SFDVKD. CDR3 length equals 13 residues.

This clonotype came up a few times. This chain connects TRBV30 to TRBJ2-7, with D perhaps matching TRBD1 (6 bases). The V end was cut by 6 bases, the J end by 3 bases, with 15 bases between. Germline V lookup: CDR1 GTSNPN, CDR2 SVGIG (reference sequence). The CDR3 loop spans 13 amino acids. In DNA form, the CDR3 reads TGTGCCTGTGCCCACGGGACAAACTACGAGCAGTACTTC. Translation: CACAHGTNYEQYF.

V usage is TRBV18 and J usage is TRBJ2-2; D is uncertain. The CDR3 is 15 amino acids. Germline V CDR1 and CDR2: KGHSH, LQKENI. The ends were cut back, 3 bases at V and 1 base at J, with 9 bases in the middle. CDR3 sequence: CASSPPKLNTGELFF. The CDR3 region has the DNA TGTGCCAGCTCACCCCCGAAGCTGAACACCGGGGAGCTGTTTTTT.

This chain joins TRBV29-1 and TRBJ1-1; D unclear. CDR3 size: 14 residues. V shed 4 bases and J shed 1 base, with 13 bases lying between them. Germline lookup yields CDR1 SQVTM and CDR2 ANQGSEA. The CDR3 loop reads CSVAPSGSNTEAFF. The CDR3 DNA is TGCAGCGTTGCGCCGTCCGGATCGAACACTGAAGCTTTCTTT.

The V and J genes are TRBV24-1 and TRBJ2-1, with D tentatively TRBD1 (7 bases). This CDR3 spans 16 amino acids. Germline assignment: CDR1 KGHDR and CDR2 SFDVKD. The V and J ends lost 3 bases and 7 bases respectively, with 18 bases between them. The CDR3 DNA is TGTGCCACCAGTGATCGGACAGGAGGGGTTATGAATGAGCAGTTCTTC. It yields the protein CATSDRTGGVMNEQFF.

This clonotype was counted many times. The chain recombines TRBV11-1 with TRBJ2-7; TRBD1 matches at 7 bases. Germline V lookup: CDR1 SGHAT, CDR2 FQDESV (reference sequence). This CDR3 is built from 16 residues. Trimming took 3 bases from V and 0 from J; bases not matched to a gene: 8. CDR3 nucleotide sequence: TGTGCCAGCAGCTTCCCCGACAGGGCGAGCTCCTACGAGCAGTACTTC. It encodes CASSFPDRASSYEQYF.

This clonotype was recorded many times. The V and J genes are TRBV6-1 and TRBJ1-5; D is possibly TRBD1 (6 bases). CDR3 length equals 11 residues. The V gene lost 10 bases and the J gene lost 9 bases, with 13 bases spanning the gap. Germline V gives CDR1 MNHNS, CDR2 SASEGT. The CDR3 loop is CAMTGLGPQHF. The CDR3 coding sequence is TGTGCCATGACAGGACTGGGGCCCCAGCATTTT.

This clonotype was recorded at least ten times. The chain uses TRBV7-9 and TRBJ2-6; D is perhaps TRBD2 (6 bases). The CDR3 has 19 amino acids. Germline V lookup: CDR1 SEHNR, CDR2 FQNEAQ (reference sequence). The ends were cut back, 5 bases at V and 0 bases at J, with 20 bases in the middle. The CDR3 sequence: CASSVSGRPLVSGANVLTF. CDR3 coding DNA: TGTGCCAGCAGCGTATCAGGGAGGCCATTGGTCTCTGGGGCCAACGTCCTGACTTTC.

The chain joins TRBV7-9 to TRBJ2-7; either TRBD1 or TRBD2 may supply D (5 bases each). CDR1 SEHNR and CDR2 FQNEAQ come from the germline V gene (reference sequence). The CDR3 contains 14 residues. Trimming removed 1 base from V and 7 bases from J, with 14 bases in between. In DNA, the CDR3 is TGTGCCAGCAGCTTAGAGGGGACGTCCGGGGAGCAGTACTTC. Its protein product is CASSLEGTSGEQYF.

The chain employs TRBV29-1 and TRBJ2-1, with D perhaps being TRBD1 or TRBD2 (6 bases each). The germline V and J ends were trimmed by 6 bases and 1 base, with 10 bases remaining between them. CDR1 and CDR2 from the germline V gene are SQVTM and ANQGSEA. The CDR3 extends over 13 amino acids. The CDR3 region is CSVKGGSYNEQFF. In DNA form, the CDR3 reads TGCAGCGTGAAGGGGGGTTCCTACAATGAGCAGTTCTTC.

This clonotype was recorded many times. The chain carries TRBV4-1 and TRBJ2-3; 14 bases agree with TRBD2. The V gene end was trimmed by 8 bases and the J gene end by 2 bases; junction bases not matched to a gene: 6. The V gene's germline CDR1 is MGHRA and CDR2 YSYEKL. This CDR3 region has 16 residues. Written as DNA, the CDR3 is TGCGCCAGCGAGGGACTAGCGGGAGATTACACAGATACGCAGTATTTT. It translates to CASEGLAGDYTDTQYF.

This clonotype was seen a handful of times. CDR3 nucleotide sequence: TGCGCCAGCAGTGAACAGGGTTATTCACCCCTCCACTTT. This codes for CASSEQGYSPLHF. V and J are TRBV10-1 and TRBJ1-6, with D perhaps TRBD1 (6 bases). There are 13 residues in the CDR3. Trimming removed 3 bases from V and 8 bases from J, with 8 bases in between. In germline, CDR1 is WNHNN, CDR2 SYGVQD (reference sequence).

This clonotype was seen at least ten times. V gene TRBV7-2 combines with J gene TRBJ2-1; the D is unclear. The CDR3 is made up of 15 amino acids. Germline V gene data show CDR1 as SGHTA and CDR2 as FQGNSA. Trimming removed 6 bases at V and 5 bases at J, with 17 bases between. The CDR3 coding sequence is TGTGCCAGCAGTCCCCTGGCAGGATCCAACAATGAGCAGTTCTTC. Translation gives CASSPLAGSNNEQFF.

Many counts were recorded for this clonotype. This chain links TRBV27 with TRBJ2-2; a possible D gene is TRBD2 (5 bases). The CDR3 covers 12 residues. Germline assignment: CDR1 MNHEY and CDR2 SMNVEV (reference sequence). Trimming left V 4 bases short and J 5 bases short, with 5 bases between. The CDR3 sequence is CASSSGTGELFF. The CDR3 DNA reads as TGTGCCAGCAGTTCGGGGACCGGGGAGCTGTTTTTT.

This clonotype was counted at least ten times. This chain uses TRBV10-3 with TRBJ1-6; no clear D. V lost 5 bases to trimming and J lost 4 bases, with 6 bases between them. Germline V lookup: CDR1 ENHRY, CDR2 SYGVKD. The CDR3 spans 13 residues. The chain's CDR3 is CAISSGYNSPLHF. CDR3 DNA: TGTGCCATCAGTTCCGGATATAATTCACCCCTCCACTTT.

This clonotype was detected only a few times. The chain carries TRBV10-1 and TRBJ1-1, with no clear D. Germline lookup yields CDR1 WNHNN and CDR2 SYGVQD (reference sequence). The CDR3 covers 13 residues. Trimming removed 0 bases at V and 1 base at J, with 3 bases between. The CDR3 reads CASSESRNTEAFF. DNA of the CDR3: TGCGCCAGCAGTGAGTCAAGGAACACTGAAGCTTTCTTT.

The chain links TRBV27 to TRBJ2-7; the match to TRBD2 covers 7 bases. The CDR3 is made up of 16 amino acids. V dropped 2 bases and J dropped 0; count of bases not matched to a gene: 7. Germline V gene lookup returns CDR1 MNHEY and CDR2 SMNVEV (reference sequence). The CDR3 loop reads CASSLVGGDSSYEQYF. The CDR3 DNA reads TGTGCCAGCAGTTTAGTGGGGGGGGATTCCTCCTACGAGCAGTACTTC.